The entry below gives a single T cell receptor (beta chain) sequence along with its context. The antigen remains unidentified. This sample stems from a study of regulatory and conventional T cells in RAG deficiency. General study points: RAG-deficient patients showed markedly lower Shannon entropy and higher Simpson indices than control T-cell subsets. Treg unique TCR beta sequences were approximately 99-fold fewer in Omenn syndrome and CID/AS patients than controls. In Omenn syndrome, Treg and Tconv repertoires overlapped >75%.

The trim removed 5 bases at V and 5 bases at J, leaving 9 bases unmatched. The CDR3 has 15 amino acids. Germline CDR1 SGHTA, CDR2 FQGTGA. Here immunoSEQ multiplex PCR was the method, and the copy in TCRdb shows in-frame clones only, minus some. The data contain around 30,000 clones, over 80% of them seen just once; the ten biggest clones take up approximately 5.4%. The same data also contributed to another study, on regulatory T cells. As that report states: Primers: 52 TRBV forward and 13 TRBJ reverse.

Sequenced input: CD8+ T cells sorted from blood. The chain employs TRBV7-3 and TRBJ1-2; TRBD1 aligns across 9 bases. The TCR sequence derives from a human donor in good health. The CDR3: CASSPSPGTGYGYTF. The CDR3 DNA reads TGTGCCAGCAGCCCAAGTCCCGGGACAGGGTATGGCTACACCTTC.